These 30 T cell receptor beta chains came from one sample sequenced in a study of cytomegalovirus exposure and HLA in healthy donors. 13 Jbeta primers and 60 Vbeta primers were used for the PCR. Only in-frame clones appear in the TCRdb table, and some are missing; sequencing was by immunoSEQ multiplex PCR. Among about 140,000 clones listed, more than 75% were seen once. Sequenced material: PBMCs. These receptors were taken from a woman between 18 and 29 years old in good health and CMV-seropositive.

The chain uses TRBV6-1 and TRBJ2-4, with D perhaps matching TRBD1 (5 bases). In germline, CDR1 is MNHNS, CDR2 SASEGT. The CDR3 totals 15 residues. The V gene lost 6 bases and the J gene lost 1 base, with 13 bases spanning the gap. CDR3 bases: TGTGCCAGCAGCCAAATGTGGGGCGCCAAAAACATTCAGTACTTC. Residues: CASSQMWGAKNIQYF.

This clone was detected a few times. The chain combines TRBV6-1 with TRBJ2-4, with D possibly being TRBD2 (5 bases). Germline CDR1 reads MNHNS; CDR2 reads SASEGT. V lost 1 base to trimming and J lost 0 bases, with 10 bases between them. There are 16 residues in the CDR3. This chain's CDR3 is CASSEGETLAKNIQYF. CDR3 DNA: TGTGCCAGCAGTGAAGGGGAGACACTAGCCAAAAACATTCAGTACTTC.

CDR3 protein: CAIRGAAYEQYF. CDR3 coding DNA: TGTGCCATCAGGGGCGCAGCCTACGAGCAGTACTTC. This chain connects TRBV10-3 to TRBJ2-5; no definite D call. Near its end, the DNA agrees better with TRBJ2-7, so the J call may be wrong. Germline loops: CDR1 ENHRY, CDR2 SYGVKD. The CDR3 totals 12 residues.

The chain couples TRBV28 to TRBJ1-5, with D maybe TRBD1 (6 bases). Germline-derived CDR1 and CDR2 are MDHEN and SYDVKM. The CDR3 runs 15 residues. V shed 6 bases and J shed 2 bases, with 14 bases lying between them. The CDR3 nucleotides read TGTGCCAGCAGCGACGTGGGGGCCGGCAATCAGCCCCAGCATTTT. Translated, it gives CASSDVGAGNQPQHF.

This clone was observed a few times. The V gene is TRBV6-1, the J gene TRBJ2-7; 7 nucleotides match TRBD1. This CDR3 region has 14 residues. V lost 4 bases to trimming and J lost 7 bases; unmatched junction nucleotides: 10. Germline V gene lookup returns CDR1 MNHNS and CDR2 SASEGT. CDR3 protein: CASSVDRAPGEQYF. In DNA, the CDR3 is TGTGCCAGCAGTGTAGACAGGGCCCCTGGGGAGCAGTACTTC.

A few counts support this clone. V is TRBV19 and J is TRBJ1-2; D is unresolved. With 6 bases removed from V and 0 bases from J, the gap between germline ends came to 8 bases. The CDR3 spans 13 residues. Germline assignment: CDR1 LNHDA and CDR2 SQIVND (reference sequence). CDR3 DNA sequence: TGTGCCAGTAGGGAACAGACTAACTATGGCTACACCTTC. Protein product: CASREQTNYGYTF.

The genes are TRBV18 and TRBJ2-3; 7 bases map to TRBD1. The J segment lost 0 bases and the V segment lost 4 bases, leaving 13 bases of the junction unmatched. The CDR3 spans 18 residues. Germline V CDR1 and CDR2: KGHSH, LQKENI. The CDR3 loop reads CASSQIPTGVTSTDTQYF. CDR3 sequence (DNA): TGTGCCAGCTCACAGATACCAACAGGGGTCACTAGCACAGATACGCAGTATTTT.

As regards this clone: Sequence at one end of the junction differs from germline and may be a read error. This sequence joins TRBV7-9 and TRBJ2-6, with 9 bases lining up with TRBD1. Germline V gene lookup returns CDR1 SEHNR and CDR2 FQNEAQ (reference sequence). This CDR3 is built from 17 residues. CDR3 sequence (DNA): TGTGCCAGCAGCCCGGACAGGGGAGTCTCTGGGGCCAACGGCCTGACTTTC. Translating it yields CASSPDRGVSGANGLTF.

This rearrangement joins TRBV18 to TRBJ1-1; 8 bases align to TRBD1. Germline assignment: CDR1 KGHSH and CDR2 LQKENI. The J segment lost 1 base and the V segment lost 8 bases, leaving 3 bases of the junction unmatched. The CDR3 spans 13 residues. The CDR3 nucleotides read TGTGCCAGCACAGACAGGGGGAACACTGAAGCTTTCTTT. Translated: CASTDRGNTEAFF.

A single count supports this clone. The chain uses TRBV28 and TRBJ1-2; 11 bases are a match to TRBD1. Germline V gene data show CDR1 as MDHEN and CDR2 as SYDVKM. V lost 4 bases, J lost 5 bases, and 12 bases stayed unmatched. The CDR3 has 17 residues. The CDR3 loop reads CASSYPRDRGFLYGYTF. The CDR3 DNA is TGTGCCAGCAGTTACCCTCGGGACAGGGGGTTTTTATATGGCTACACCTTC.

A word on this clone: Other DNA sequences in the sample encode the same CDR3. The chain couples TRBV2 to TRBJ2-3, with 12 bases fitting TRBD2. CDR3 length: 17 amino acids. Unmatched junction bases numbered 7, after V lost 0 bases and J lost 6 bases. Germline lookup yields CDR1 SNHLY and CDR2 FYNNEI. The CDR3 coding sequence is TGTGCCAGCAGTGAAGCGCGGCTAGCGGGGGGGCAGGATACGCAGTATTTT. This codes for CASSEARLAGGQDTQYF.

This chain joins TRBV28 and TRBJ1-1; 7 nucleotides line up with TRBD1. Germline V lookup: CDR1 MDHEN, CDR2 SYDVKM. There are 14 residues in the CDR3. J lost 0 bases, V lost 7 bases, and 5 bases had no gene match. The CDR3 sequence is CASTMDRLNTEAFF. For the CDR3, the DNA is TGTGCCAGCACAATGGACAGGTTGAACACTGAAGCTTTCTTT.

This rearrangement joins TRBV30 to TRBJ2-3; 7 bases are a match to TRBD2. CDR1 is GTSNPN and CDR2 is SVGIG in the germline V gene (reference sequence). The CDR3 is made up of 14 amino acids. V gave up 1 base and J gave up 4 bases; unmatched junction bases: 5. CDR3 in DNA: TGTGCCTGGAGTGGGACTAGTGGGCCAGATACGCAGTATTTT. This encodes CAWSGTSGPDTQYF.

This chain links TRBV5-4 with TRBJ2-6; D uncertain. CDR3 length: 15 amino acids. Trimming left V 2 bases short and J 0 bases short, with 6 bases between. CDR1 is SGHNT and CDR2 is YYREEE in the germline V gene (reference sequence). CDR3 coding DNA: TGTGCCAGCAGCTTTCTATCCTCTGGGGCCAACGTCCTGACTTTC. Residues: CASSFLSSGANVLTF.

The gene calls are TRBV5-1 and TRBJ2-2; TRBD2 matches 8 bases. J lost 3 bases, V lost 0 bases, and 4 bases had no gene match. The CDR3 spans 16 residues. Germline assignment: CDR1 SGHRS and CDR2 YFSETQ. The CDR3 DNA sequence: TGCGCCAGCAGCTTGGGAGCGGGGGACTACACCGGGGAGCTGTTTTTT. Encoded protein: CASSLGAGDYTGELFF. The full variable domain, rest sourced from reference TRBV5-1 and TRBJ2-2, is KAGVTQTPRYLIKTRGQQVTLSCSPISGHRSVSWYQQTPGQGLQFLFEYFSETQRNKGNFPGRFSGRQFSNSRSEMNVSTLELGDSALYLCASSLGAGDYTGELFFGEGSRLTVL.

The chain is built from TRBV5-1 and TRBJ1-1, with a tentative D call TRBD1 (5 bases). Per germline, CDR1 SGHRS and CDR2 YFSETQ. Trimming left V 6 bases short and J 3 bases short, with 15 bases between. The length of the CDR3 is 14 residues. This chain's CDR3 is CASKPSGVDTEAFF. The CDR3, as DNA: TGCGCCAGCAAACCCTCGGGGGTGGACACTGAAGCTTTCTTT.

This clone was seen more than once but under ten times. The CDR3 coding sequence is TGTGCCAGCAGCGTTTCCACTGTCGGGGAACCCCTCCACTTT. It yields the protein CASSVSTVGEPLHF. The chain uses TRBV9 and TRBJ1-6; unclear D gene. The CDR3 totals 14 residues. The V gene's germline CDR1 is SGDLS and CDR2 YYNGEE. V was trimmed by 2 bases and J by 12 bases, leaving 15 bases between them.

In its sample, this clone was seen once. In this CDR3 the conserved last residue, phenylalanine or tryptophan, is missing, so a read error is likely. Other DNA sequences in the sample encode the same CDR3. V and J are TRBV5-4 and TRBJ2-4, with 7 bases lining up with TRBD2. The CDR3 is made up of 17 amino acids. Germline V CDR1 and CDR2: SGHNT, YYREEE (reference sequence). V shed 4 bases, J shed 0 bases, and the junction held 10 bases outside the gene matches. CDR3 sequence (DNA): TGTGCCAGCAGCCCCCAGGCTAGCGGCCTAGCCAAAAACATTCAGTACCTC. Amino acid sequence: CASSPQASGLAKNIQYL.

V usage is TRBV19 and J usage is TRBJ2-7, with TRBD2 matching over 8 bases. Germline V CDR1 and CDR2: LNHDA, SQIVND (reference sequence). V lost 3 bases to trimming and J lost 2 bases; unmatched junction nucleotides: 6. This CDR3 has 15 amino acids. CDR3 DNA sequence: TGTGCCAGTAGTATTTCGCGGGGGGACCCCTACGAGCAGTACTTC. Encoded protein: CASSISRGDPYEQYF.

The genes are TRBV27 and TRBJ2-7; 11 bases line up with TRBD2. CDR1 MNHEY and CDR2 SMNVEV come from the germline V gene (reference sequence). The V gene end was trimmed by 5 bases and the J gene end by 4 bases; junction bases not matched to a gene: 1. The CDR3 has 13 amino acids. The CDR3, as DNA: TGTGCCAGCAGTAGGACTAGCGGGTACGAGCAGTACTTC. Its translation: CASSRTSGYEQYF.

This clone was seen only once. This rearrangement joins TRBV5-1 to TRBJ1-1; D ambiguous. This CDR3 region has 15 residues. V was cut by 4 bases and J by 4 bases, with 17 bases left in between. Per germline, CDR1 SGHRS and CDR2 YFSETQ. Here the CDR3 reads CASSLTDKETTEAFF. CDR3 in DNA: TGCGCCAGCAGCCTCACAGACAAGGAAACCACTGAAGCTTTCTTT. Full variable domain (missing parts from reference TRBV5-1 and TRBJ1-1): KAGVTQTPRYLIKTRGQQVTLSCSPISGHRSVSWYQQTPGQGLQFLFEYFSETQRNKGNFPGRFSGRQFSNSRSEMNVSTLELGDSALYLCASSLTDKETTEAFFGQGTRLTVV.

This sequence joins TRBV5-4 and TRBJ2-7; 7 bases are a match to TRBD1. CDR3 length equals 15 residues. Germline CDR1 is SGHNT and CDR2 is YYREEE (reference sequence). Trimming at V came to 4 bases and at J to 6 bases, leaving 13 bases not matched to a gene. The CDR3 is CASSLRQGGGSEQYF. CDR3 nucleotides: TGTGCCAGCAGCCTCCGACAGGGCGGTGGGAGCGAGCAGTACTTC.

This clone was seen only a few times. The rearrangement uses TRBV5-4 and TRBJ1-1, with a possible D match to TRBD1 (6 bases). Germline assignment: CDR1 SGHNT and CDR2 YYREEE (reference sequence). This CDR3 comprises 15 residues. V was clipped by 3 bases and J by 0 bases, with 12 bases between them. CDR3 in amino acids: CASSSGGPVNTEAFF. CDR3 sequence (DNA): TGTGCCAGCAGCTCGGGGGGCCCGGTGAACACTGAAGCTTTCTTT.

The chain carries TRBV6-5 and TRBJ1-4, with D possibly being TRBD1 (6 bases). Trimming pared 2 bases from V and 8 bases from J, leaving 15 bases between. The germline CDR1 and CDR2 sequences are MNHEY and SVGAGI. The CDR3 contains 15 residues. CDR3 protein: CASSYSQGLGEKLFF. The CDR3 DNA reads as TGTGCCAGCAGTTACAGTCAGGGGTTGGGCGAAAAACTGTTTTTT.

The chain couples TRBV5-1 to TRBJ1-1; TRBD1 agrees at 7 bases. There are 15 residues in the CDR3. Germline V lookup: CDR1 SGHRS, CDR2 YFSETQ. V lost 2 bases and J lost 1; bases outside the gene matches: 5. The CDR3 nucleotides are TGCGCCAGCAGCTTCGATCGGGACAGGAACACTGAAGCTTTCTTT. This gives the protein CASSFDRDRNTEAFF. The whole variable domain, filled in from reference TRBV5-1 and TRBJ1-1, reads KAGVTQTPRYLIKTRGQQVTLSCSPISGHRSVSWYQQTPGQGLQFLFEYFSETQRNKGNFPGRFSGRQFSNSRSEMNVSTLELGDSALYLCASSFDRDRNTEAFFGQGTRLTVV.

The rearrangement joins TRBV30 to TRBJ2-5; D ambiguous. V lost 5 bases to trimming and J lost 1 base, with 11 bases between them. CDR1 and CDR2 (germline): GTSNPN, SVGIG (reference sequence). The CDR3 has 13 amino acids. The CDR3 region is CAWAPSSQETQYF. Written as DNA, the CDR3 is TGTGCCTGGGCACCCAGTTCCCAAGAGACCCAGTACTTC.

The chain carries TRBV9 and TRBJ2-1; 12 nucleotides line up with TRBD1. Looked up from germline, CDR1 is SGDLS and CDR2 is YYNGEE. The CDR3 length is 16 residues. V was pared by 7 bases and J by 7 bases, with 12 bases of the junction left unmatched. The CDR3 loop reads CASSPYGTGGINEQFF. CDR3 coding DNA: TGTGCCAGCTCCCCCTACGGGACAGGGGGCATAAATGAGCAGTTCTTC.

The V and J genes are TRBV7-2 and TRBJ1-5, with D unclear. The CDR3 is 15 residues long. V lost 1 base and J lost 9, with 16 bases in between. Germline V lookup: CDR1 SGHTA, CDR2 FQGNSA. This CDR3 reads CASSLVAGPFRPQHF. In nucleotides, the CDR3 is TGTGCCAGCAGCTTAGTGGCAGGCCCTTTTCGGCCCCAGCATTTT.

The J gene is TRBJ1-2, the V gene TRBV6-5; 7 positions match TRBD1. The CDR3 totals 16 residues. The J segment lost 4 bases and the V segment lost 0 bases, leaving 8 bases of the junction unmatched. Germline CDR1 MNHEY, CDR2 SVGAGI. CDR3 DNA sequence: TGTGCCAGCAGTTACTCGAAGGGGGCGCACGGCTATGGCTACACCTTC. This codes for CASSYSKGAHGYGYTF.

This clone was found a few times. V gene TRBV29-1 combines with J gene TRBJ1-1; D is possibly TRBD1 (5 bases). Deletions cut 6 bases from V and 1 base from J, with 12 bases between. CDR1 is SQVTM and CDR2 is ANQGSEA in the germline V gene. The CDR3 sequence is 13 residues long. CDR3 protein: CSVAIGANTEAFF. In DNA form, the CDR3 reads TGCAGCGTGGCTATTGGGGCGAACACTGAAGCTTTCTTT. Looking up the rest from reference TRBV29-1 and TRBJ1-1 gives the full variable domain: SAVISQKPSRDICQRGTSLTIQCQVDSQVTMMFWYRQQPGQSLTLIATANQGSEATYESGFVIDKFPISRPNLTFSTLTVSNMSPEDSSIYLCSVAIGANTEAFFGQGTRLTVV.